This T cell receptor beta chain appears in the sequencing data of a study of regulatory T cells in long-lasting Graves disease. There are many counts of this clonotype. The antigen remains undetermined. Germline CDR1 SGHDN, CDR2 FVKESK. The J segment lost 6 bases and the V segment lost 1 base, leaving 8 bases of the junction unmatched. The CDR3 covers 16 residues. Findings of the study overall: Among samples with persistent disease, TRBV28, TRBJ1-2 and TRBJ2-5 were favored.

With iRepertoire HTBI primers and Arm-PCR of CDR3 regions, TCR beta libraries were built. TCRdb redid the calling of the multiplex PCR reads with MiXCR, one entry per CDR3 protein. The table includes over 350,000 distinct CDR3 sequences, 11% to 15% detected once. Time point here: newly diagnosed GD, antithyroid drugs for less than 3 months. The authors made the TCR library using RNA they extracted from PBMCs. The data also belong to a second study, concerning T cells in Graves' hyperthyroidism and ophthalmopathy. That report adds: The primer set for the first-round RT-PCR of the TCR CDR3 was HTBI.

This clonotype originated in a woman aged 45-60 years with Graves disease. Sequencing was performed on peripheral blood mononuclear cells (PBMCs), taken at new diagnosis, from a patient treated with antithyroid drugs. This rearrangement joins TRBV14 to TRBJ2-1; 8 bases agree with TRBD1. The CDR3, as DNA: TGTGCCAGCAGCCAAGGATACAGGGGGTGGTCCAATGAGCAGTTCTTC. Protein: CASSQGYRGWSNEQFF.